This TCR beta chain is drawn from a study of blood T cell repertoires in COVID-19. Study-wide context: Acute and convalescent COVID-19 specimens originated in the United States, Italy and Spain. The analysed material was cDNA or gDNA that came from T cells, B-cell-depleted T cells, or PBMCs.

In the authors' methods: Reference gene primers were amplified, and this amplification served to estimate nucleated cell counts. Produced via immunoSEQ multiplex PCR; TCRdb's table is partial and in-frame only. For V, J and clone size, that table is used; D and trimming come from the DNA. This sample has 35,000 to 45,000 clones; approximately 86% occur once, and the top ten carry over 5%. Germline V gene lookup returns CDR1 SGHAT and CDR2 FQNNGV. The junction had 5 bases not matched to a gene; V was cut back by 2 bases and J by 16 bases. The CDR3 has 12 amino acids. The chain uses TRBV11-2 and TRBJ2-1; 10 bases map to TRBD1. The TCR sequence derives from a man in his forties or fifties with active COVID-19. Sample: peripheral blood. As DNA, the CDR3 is TGTGCCAGCAGCTTATACCGGGACAGGGGTTTCTTC. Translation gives CASSLYRDRGFF.